A single sample gave rise to the 20 T cell receptor beta chains below, sequenced in a study of cytotoxic CD8 clonotypes in ibrutinib-treated CLL. Assay: immunoSEQ multiplex PCR; the TCRdb copy retains only in-frame clones and omits some. The data hold 25,000 to 30,000 clones, with approximately 62% observed a single time. The sample was PBMCs, taken before ibrutinib treatment. All receptors come from a human donor with chronic lymphocytic leukemia.

This rearrangement joins TRBV10-3 to TRBJ2-7; 8 bases agree with TRBD2. V was clipped by 11 bases and J by 5 bases; unmatched bases: 8. This CDR3 region has 12 residues. CDR1 and CDR2 from the germline V gene are ENHRY and SYGVKD. The CDR3 DNA reads TGTGCCGCGGGGGGAGACCCCAACGAGCAGTACTTC. As protein: CAAGGDPNEQYF.

V is TRBV4-1 and J is TRBJ2-3; D is undetermined. Per the germline V gene, CDR1 is MGHRA and CDR2 is YSYEKL. CDR3 size: 17 residues. V was pared by 7 bases and J by 1 base, with 21 bases between. The CDR3 here is CASTPAETRRGTDTQYF. CDR3 in DNA: TGCGCCAGCACCCCGGCGGAGACTCGCCGGGGCACAGATACGCAGTATTTT.

The chain couples TRBV5-1 to TRBJ2-1; a weak D match, TRBD2 (6 bases). Between the trimmed V and J ends, which lost 0 bases and 0 bases, there was a span of 10 bases. The germline CDR1 and CDR2 sequences are SGHRS and YFSETQ. This CDR3 is built from 16 residues. As DNA, the CDR3 is TGCGCCAGCAGCTTGGGAGCGGGCGGCTCCTACAATGAGCAGTTCTTC. Translated: CASSLGAGGSYNEQFF.

The chain joins TRBV9 to TRBJ2-1; maybe TRBD1 (6 bases). Germline V lookup: CDR1 SGDLS, CDR2 YYNGEE. This CDR3 has 19 residues. V was shortened by 0 bases and J by 5 bases, with 24 bases between the two germline ends. CDR3 in amino acids: CASSVEWVRGAGANNEQFF. DNA of the CDR3: TGTGCCAGCAGCGTAGAATGGGTTCGGGGCGCAGGGGCGAACAATGAGCAGTTCTTC. Based on the CDR3 plus reference TRBV9 and TRBJ2-1, the full variable domain is DSGVTQTPKHLITATGQRVTLRCSPRSGDLSVYWYQQSLDQGLQFLIQYYNGEERAKGNILERFSAQQFPDLHSELNLSSLELGDSALYFCASSVEWVRGAGANNEQFFGPGTRLTVL.

This clone was observed a few times. The chain joins TRBV7-9 to TRBJ1-4; 7 nucleotides line up with TRBD1. The CDR3 has 16 amino acids. V lost 5 bases and J lost 7; bases outside the gene matches: 13. Germline V gene data show CDR1 as SEHNR and CDR2 as FQNEAQ (reference sequence). The CDR3 reads CASSPRLPQGGEKLFF. The CDR3 DNA reads TGTGCCAGCAGCCCTCGATTACCCCAGGGGGGTGAAAAACTGTTTTTT.

V is TRBV10-3 and J is TRBJ2-7; unclear D gene. Trimming removed 4 bases at V and 6 bases at J, with 10 bases between. Germline CDR1 ENHRY, CDR2 SYGVKD. The CDR3 has 12 residues. The DNA of the CDR3 is TGTGCCATCAGTGGACGTGAAATCGAGCAGTACTTC. Protein sequence: CAISGREIEQYF.

V is TRBV25-1 and J is TRBJ2-1; 10 bases align to TRBD2. V was clipped by 4 bases and J by 6 bases; unmatched bases: 6. Germline loops: CDR1 MGHDK, CDR2 SYGVNS. The CDR3 has 15 residues. Here the CDR3 reads CASSALGTSVNEQFF. The CDR3 DNA follows: TGTGCCAGCAGTGCCTTAGGGACTAGCGTCAATGAGCAGTTCTTC.

The rearrangement uses TRBV2 and TRBJ2-3, with D perhaps TRBD2 (6 bases). Germline values: CDR1 SNHLY, CDR2 FYNNEI. CDR3 length equals 18 residues. V dropped 2 bases and J dropped 3 bases, with 21 bases sitting between them. CDR3: CASSESATAGWLTDTQYF. Written as DNA, the CDR3 is TGTGCCAGCAGTGAATCGGCGACGGCGGGGTGGCTTACAGATACGCAGTATTTT.

The chain joins TRBV5-1 to TRBJ1-2; 7 bases match TRBD1. Trimming took 1 base from V and 5 from J; bases not matched to a gene: 8. CDR1 is SGHRS and CDR2 is YFSETQ in the germline V gene. This CDR3 is built from 15 residues. CDR3 protein: CASSLTGVELYGYTF. The CDR3 region has the DNA TGCGCCAGCAGCTTGACAGGGGTCGAATTGTATGGCTACACCTTC.

This clone was recorded a few times. V usage is TRBV7-2 and J usage is TRBJ1-5, with D perhaps TRBD1 (5 bases). Trimming removed 2 bases at V and 1 base at J, with 12 bases between. Germline CDR1 reads SGHTA; CDR2 reads FQGNSA. The CDR3 totals 16 residues. The CDR3 region is CASSLNGGRSNQPQHF. The CDR3, as DNA: TGTGCCAGCAGCTTAAATGGGGGAAGAAGCAATCAGCCCCAGCATTTT.

The genes are TRBV19 and TRBJ1-2; D is perhaps TRBD1 (5 bases). Trimming removed 1 base at V and 4 bases at J, with 13 bases between. The CDR3 spans 15 residues. Germline V gene sequence: CDR1 LNHDA, CDR2 SQIVND (reference sequence). The CDR3 loop is CASSIGPLGGYGYTF. DNA of the CDR3: TGTGCCAGTAGTATAGGTCCCCTTGGGGGCTATGGCTACACCTTC.

The chain carries TRBV12-5 and TRBJ1-5; D not resolved. Trimming removed 0 bases from V and 2 bases from J, with 17 bases in between. In germline, CDR1 is LGHNT, CDR2 FRNRAP. The CDR3 runs to 18 residues. CDR3 region: CASGLVTGVGVGNQPQHF. Written as DNA, the CDR3 is TGTGCTAGTGGTTTGGTAACCGGTGTGGGTGTAGGCAATCAGCCCCAGCATTTT.

The V and J genes are TRBV29-1 and TRBJ1-1, with D maybe TRBD1 (6 bases). Germline V gene lookup returns CDR1 SQVTM and CDR2 ANQGSEA. The CDR3 totals 14 residues. V lost 4 bases and J lost 5, with 17 bases in between. CDR3 in amino acids: CSVVAGRGGTEAFF. DNA for the CDR3: TGCAGCGTTGTGGCGGGCAGGGGTGGAACTGAAGCTTTCTTT.

By share, this clone ranks as medium-sized. The chain uses TRBV7-9 and TRBJ2-3; TRBD2 is a possible D gene (7 bases). The CDR3 totals 15 residues. Germline CDR1 is SEHNR and CDR2 is FQNEAQ (reference sequence). The V gene lost 7 bases and the J gene lost 0 bases, with 14 bases spanning the gap. The CDR3 region is CASNRKGGSTDTQYF. CDR3 DNA: TGTGCCAGCAACAGAAAGGGGGGGAGCACAGATACGCAGTATTTT.

The gene calls are TRBV6-1 and TRBJ1-1; D may be TRBD1 (6 bases). Germline CDR1 reads MNHNS; CDR2 reads SASEGT. The CDR3 runs to 13 residues. The germline V and J ends were trimmed by 6 bases and 4 bases, with 12 bases remaining between them. CDR3 nucleotide sequence: TGTGCCAGCAGCGTAACAGGGTCCACTGAAGCTTTCTTT. Translation gives CASSVTGSTEAFF.

J is TRBJ2-7 and V is TRBV7-6; the D is unclear. The CDR3 is 13 residues long. Germline V gene sequence: CDR1 SGHVS, CDR2 FNYEAQ. Trimming pared 1 base from V and 6 bases from J, leaving 10 bases between. The CDR3 protein is CASSLDMGSEQYF. The CDR3 bases are TGTGCCAGCAGCTTAGATATGGGCTCCGAGCAGTACTTC.

This clone appeared a few times. This chain connects TRBV2 to TRBJ2-2, with 12 bases fitting TRBD1. Germline V gene lookup returns CDR1 SNHLY and CDR2 FYNNEI. The ends lost 0 bases at V and 5 bases at J; junction bases unmatched: 7. The CDR3 runs 18 residues. CDR3: CASSEAGGQGAWTGELFF. DNA of the CDR3: TGTGCCAGCAGTGAAGCCGGGGGACAGGGGGCATGGACCGGGGAGCTGTTTTTT.

This clone appeared a few times. The chain has TRBV27 and TRBJ2-7, with D possibly being TRBD2 (6 bases). V lost 3 bases and J lost 5, with 20 bases in between. CDR1 MNHEY and CDR2 SMNVEV come from the germline V gene (reference sequence). The CDR3 spans 16 residues. The CDR3 loop is CASSFGPLGGIHEQYF. The DNA for the CDR3 is TGTGCCAGCAGTTTTGGCCCCCTGGGCGGGATCCACGAGCAGTACTTC.

The gene calls are TRBV4-2 and TRBJ1-4, with unresolved D. V lost 0 bases and J lost 7, with 12 bases in between. The CDR3 has 15 residues. The germline V gene encodes CDR1 LGHNA and CDR2 YNFKEQ. CDR3 amino acids: CASSQDRGGREKLFF. The CDR3 DNA reads TGTGCCAGCAGCCAAGATCGGGGTGGTCGTGAAAAACTGTTTTTT.

V usage is TRBV4-3 and J usage is TRBJ1-1; 7 bases are shared with TRBD1. The CDR3 totals 15 residues. Germline values: CDR1 LGHNA, CDR2 YSLEER. V was pared by 1 base and J by 1 base, with 3 bases of the junction left unmatched. The CDR3 sequence is CASSQVAGGNTEAFF. The DNA for the CDR3 is TGCGCCAGCAGCCAAGTGGCAGGGGGGAACACTGAAGCTTTCTTT.